The present T cell receptor (beta chain) was sequenced within a study of cytomegalovirus exposure and HLA in healthy donors. Study-wide findings and caveats: In vitro testing confirmed a few CMV-associated chains as specific for CMV antigens.

Data came from immunoSEQ multiplex PCR; TCRdb stores just in-frame clones and leaves some out. This sample has 65,000 to 85,000 clones, with approximately 95% found just once. As for this clone: Its specificity is not known.

The CDR3 consists of 16 residues. Trimming removed 2 bases from V and 4 bases from J, with 18 bases in between. The germline V gene has CDR1 MGHRA and CDR2 YSYEKL. The origin of this receptor is a woman younger than 35 in good health and CMV-seronegative. The rearrangement links TRBV4-1 to TRBJ2-7; D might be TRBD2 (7 bases). Sequencing used PBMCs. CDR3 in DNA: TGCGCCAGCAGCCAAACCAGTCCGGGGGGCCGATACGAGCAGTACTTC. The encoded protein is CASSQTSPGGRYEQYF.